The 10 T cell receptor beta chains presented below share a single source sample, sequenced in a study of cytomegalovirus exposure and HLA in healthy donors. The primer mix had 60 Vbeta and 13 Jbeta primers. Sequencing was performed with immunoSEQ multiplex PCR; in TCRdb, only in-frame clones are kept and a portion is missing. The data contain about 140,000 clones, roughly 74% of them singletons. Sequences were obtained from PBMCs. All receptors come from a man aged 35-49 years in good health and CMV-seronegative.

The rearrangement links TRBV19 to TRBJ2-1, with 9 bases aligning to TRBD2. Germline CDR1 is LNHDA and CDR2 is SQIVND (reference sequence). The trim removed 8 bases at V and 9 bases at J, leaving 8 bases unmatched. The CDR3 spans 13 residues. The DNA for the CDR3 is TGTGCCAGTCGCCAGCGGGGGGAGGGTGAGCAGTTCTTC. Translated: CASRQRGEGEQFF.

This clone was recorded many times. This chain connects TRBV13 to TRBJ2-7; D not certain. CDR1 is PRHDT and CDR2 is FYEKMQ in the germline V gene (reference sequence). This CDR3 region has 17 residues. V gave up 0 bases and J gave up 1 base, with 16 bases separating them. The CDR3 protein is CASSLGLAGDISYEQYF. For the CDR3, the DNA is TGTGCCAGCAGCTTAGGCCTCGCAGGCGATATTTCCTACGAGCAGTACTTC.

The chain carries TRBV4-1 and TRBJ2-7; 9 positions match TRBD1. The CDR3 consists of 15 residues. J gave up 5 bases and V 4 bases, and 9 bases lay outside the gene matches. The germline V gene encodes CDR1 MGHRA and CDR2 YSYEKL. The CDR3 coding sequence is TGCGCCAGCAGCCGGGGGACAGGGACTTTCGACGAGCAGTACTTC. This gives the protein CASSRGTGTFDEQYF.

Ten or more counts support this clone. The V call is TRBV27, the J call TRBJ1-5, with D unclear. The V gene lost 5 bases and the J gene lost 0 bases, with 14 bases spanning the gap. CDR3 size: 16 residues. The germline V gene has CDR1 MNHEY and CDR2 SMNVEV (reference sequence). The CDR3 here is CASSPIPRPSNQPQHF. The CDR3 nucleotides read TGTGCCAGCAGTCCGATCCCCAGGCCTAGCAATCAGCCCCAGCATTTT.

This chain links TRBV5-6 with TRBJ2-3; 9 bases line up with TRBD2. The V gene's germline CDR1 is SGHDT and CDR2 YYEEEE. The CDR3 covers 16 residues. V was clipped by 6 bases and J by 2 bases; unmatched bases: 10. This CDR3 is CASTEDPSGATDTQYF. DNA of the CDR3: TGTGCCAGCACCGAAGATCCTAGCGGGGCCACAGATACGCAGTATTTT.

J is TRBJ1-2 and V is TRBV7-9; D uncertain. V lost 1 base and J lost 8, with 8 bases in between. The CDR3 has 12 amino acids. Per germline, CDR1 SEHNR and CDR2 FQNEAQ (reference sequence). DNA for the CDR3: TGTGCCAGCAGCTTAGAGGAGTGGGGCTACACCTTC. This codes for CASSLEEWGYTF.

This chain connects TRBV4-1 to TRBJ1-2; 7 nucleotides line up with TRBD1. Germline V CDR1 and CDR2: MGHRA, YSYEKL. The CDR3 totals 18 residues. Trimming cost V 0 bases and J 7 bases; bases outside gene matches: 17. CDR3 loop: CASSQERSGGPFRRGYTF. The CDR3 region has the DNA TGCGCCAGCAGCCAAGAGCGGTCAGGGGGACCGTTTAGGCGTGGCTACACCTTC.

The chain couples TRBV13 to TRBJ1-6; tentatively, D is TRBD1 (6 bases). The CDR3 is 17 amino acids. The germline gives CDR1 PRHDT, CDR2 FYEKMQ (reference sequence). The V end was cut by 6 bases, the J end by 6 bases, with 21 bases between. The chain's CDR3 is CASRLPSGGAGNSPLHF. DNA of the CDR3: TGTGCCAGCAGATTACCCTCCGGGGGGGCGGGTAATTCACCCCTCCACTTT.

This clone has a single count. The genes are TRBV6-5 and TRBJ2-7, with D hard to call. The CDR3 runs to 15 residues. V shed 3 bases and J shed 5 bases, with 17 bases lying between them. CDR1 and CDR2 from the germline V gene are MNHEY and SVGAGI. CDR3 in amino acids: CASSYQVQFKHEQYF. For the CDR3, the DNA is TGTGCCAGCAGTTATCAAGTCCAGTTCAAACACGAGCAGTACTTC.

As DNA, the CDR3 is TGCGCCAGCAGCCAAGTGGCCCAGGGGACCGGGGAGCTGTTTTTT. Amino acids: CASSQVAQGTGELFF. The rearrangement links TRBV4-1 to TRBJ2-2, with D perhaps matching TRBD1 (6 bases). The V gene's germline CDR1 is MGHRA and CDR2 YSYEKL. Trimming took 1 base from V and 5 from J, leaving 11 bases between them. CDR3 size: 15 residues.